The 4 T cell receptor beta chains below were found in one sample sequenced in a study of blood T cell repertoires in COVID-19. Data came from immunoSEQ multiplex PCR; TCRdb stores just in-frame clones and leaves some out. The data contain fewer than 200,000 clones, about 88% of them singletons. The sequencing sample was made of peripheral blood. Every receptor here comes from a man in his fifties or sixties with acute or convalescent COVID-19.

The CDR3 reads CASTGSASSPLHF. The CDR3 DNA sequence: TGTGCCAGCACCGGCAGCGCAAGCTCACCCCTCCACTTT. The chain has TRBV2 and TRBJ1-6; no firm D call. Trimming removed 7 bases from V and 10 bases from J, with 14 bases in between. The CDR3 covers 13 residues. The germline V gene has CDR1 SNHLY and CDR2 FYNNEI.

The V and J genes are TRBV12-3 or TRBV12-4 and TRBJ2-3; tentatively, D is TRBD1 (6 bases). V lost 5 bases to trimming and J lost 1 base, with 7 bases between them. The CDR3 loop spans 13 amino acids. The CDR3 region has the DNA TGTGCCAGCAGTCGACAGGGCACAGATACGCAGTATTTT. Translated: CASSRQGTDTQYF.

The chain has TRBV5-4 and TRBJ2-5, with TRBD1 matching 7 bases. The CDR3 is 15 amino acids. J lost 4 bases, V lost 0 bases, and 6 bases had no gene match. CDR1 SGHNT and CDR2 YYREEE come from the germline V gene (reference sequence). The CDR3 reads CASSLDEGAGETQYF. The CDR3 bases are TGTGCCAGCAGCTTGGATGAGGGGGCTGGAGAGACCCAGTACTTC.

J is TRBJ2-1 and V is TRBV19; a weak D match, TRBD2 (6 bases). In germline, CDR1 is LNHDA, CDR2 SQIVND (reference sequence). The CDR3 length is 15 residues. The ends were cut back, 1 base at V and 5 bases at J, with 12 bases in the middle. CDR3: CASSIGRGNHNEQFF. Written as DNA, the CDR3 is TGTGCCAGTAGTATAGGGCGGGGCAACCACAATGAGCAGTTCTTC.